The 3 T cell receptor beta chains listed next were all sequenced from one sample in a study of cytomegalovirus exposure and HLA in healthy donors. PCR primers comprised 60 Vbeta and 13 Jbeta primers. Only in-frame clones appear in the TCRdb table, and some are missing; sequencing was by immunoSEQ multiplex PCR. The data show 140,000 to 150,000 clones, roughly 80% seen once. The sample taken for sequencing was PBMCs. The receptors derive from a female donor in good health and CMV-seronegative.

This clone was seen more than once but under ten times. This chain uses TRBV10-1 with TRBJ2-2, with 9 positions matching TRBD1. Unmatched junction bases numbered 7, after V lost 0 bases and J lost 5 bases. The germline gives CDR1 WNHNN, CDR2 SYGVQD (reference sequence). There are 17 residues in the CDR3. The CDR3 nucleotides are TGCGCCAGCAGTGAGTCCCACGGGACAGGGATTACCGGGGAGCTGTTTTTT. It yields the protein CASSESHGTGITGELFF.

Written as DNA, the CDR3 is TGTGCCGCTCGAGCGGGACGGCCCGTCTACGAGCAGTACTTC. Amino acids: CAARAGRPVYEQYF. The chain employs TRBV28 and TRBJ2-7; TRBD2 matches 7 bases. Trimming cost V 11 bases and J 3 bases; bases outside gene matches: 13. Germline V gene sequence: CDR1 MDHEN, CDR2 SYDVKM. The CDR3 totals 14 residues.

The chain is built from TRBV11-1 and TRBJ2-7; tentative D call: TRBD1 (5 bases). Germline V gene data show CDR1 as SGHAT and CDR2 as FQDESV (reference sequence). CDR3 length: 16 amino acids. Trimming pared 5 bases from V and 1 base from J, leaving 18 bases between. CDR3 protein: CASSRPGHATSYEQYF. In nucleotides, the CDR3 is TGTGCCAGCAGCCGTCCAGGACACGCCACTTCCTACGAGCAGTACTTC.